Below are 28 T cell receptor beta chains sequenced from a single sample in a study of radiotherapy plus CTLA-4 blockade in lung cancer. Clones were sequenced by immunoSEQ multiplex PCR, and TCRdb holds only the in-frame ones, with some missing. The sample consists of about 38,000 clones, about 68% of them appearing once. Sequenced here: peripheral blood, sampled from a patient treated with radiotherapy plus ipilimumab. All receptors derive from a human donor with non-small cell lung cancer who had stable disease on radiotherapy plus ipilimumab.

The genes are TRBV5-1 and TRBJ2-1; 12 bases are shared with TRBD2. The CDR3 loop spans 16 amino acids. The V gene end was trimmed by 3 bases and the J gene end by 8 bases; junction bases not matched to a gene: 9. Looked up from germline, CDR1 is SGHRS and CDR2 is YFSETQ. In DNA, the CDR3 is TGCGCCAGCAGCTGGACTCTAGCGGGGGGGCCATATGAGCAGTTCTTC. Protein product: CASSWTLAGGPYEQFF.

The V and J genes are TRBV30 and TRBJ1-2; D remains unclear. V was trimmed by 2 bases and J by 7 bases, leaving 17 bases between them. The CDR3 totals 14 residues. Germline values: CDR1 GTSNPN, CDR2 SVGIG (reference sequence). CDR3 loop: CAWSRLSIRGGYTF. CDR3 bases: TGTGCCTGGAGTCGGCTGTCCATCCGCGGTGGCTACACCTTC.

This clone was observed a few times. The CDR3 DNA reads as TGCGCCAGCAGCCAAGATGGGCAAAACACCGGGGAGCTGTTTTTT. As protein: CASSQDGQNTGELFF. This chain uses TRBV4-3 with TRBJ2-2, with unresolved D. Trimming pared 0 bases from V and 2 bases from J, leaving 7 bases between. From germline, CDR1 is LGHNA and CDR2 YSLEER. The CDR3 is made up of 15 amino acids.

This clone was seen more than once but under ten times. The V call is TRBV28, the J call TRBJ1-4, with 10 nucleotides matching TRBD1. This CDR3 region has 18 residues. The V gene end was trimmed by 2 bases and the J gene end by 3 bases; junction bases not matched to a gene: 9. Germline CDR1 and CDR2: MDHEN and SYDVKM. CDR3 nucleotide sequence: TGTGCCAGCAGTTTAACCGGGACAGGGGTTAGTGCTAATGAAAAACTGTTTTTT. Translation gives CASSLTGTGVSANEKLFF.

The table lists this clone with a count of one. CDR3 amino acids: CASSPGTGRHEQFF. In nucleotides, the CDR3 is TGTGCCAGCAGCCCCGGGACAGGGCGCCATGAGCAGTTCTTC. The chain is built from TRBV7-3 and TRBJ2-1; TRBD1 matches 9 bases. The CDR3 runs to 14 residues. Germline trimming cut 5 bases from V and 8 bases from J; bases unmatched to any gene: 7. CDR1 and CDR2 (germline): SGHTA, FQGTGA.

This chain uses TRBV4-1 with TRBJ1-4; no definite D call. Trimming left V 0 bases short and J 2 bases short, with 10 bases between. This CDR3 region has 16 residues. Per the germline V gene, CDR1 is MGHRA and CDR2 is YSYEKL. CDR3 nucleotide sequence: TGCGCCAGCAGCCAAGACTGGGAGGGTACTAATGAAAAACTGTTTTTT. Its protein is CASSQDWEGTNEKLFF.

This clone was picked up one time. This rearrangement joins TRBV5-1 to TRBJ2-1, with a weak D call TRBD2 (6 bases). In germline, CDR1 is SGHRS, CDR2 YFSETQ. The V and J ends lost 3 bases and 3 bases respectively, with 10 bases between them. This CDR3 comprises 14 residues. The CDR3 spells CASSSGTYYNEQFF. The CDR3 DNA is TGCGCCAGCAGCTCCGGGACTTACTACAATGAGCAGTTCTTC.

The rearrangement joins TRBV2 to TRBJ1-1; D call uncertain. This CDR3 is 16 amino acids long. CDR1 SNHLY and CDR2 FYNNEI come from the germline V gene. V was cut by 5 bases and J by 0 bases, with 16 bases left in between. CDR3 DNA sequence: TGTGCCAGCAGTCCATCGACGGTTAACATGAACACTGAAGCTTTCTTT. Translated, it gives CASSPSTVNMNTEAFF.

The chain couples TRBV28 to TRBJ1-2; 9 bases align to TRBD1. This CDR3 region has 16 residues. Trimming removed 5 bases from V and 2 bases from J; junction bases left unmatched: 9. Germline values: CDR1 MDHEN, CDR2 SYDVKM. CDR3 coding DNA: TGTGCCAGCAGTCTGGGTGGGACAGGGAACAACTATGGCTACACCTTC. Its protein is CASSLGGTGNNYGYTF.

This clone came up a few times. The chain employs TRBV7-2 and TRBJ1-1; the match to TRBD1 covers 9 bases. The CDR3 contains 15 residues. With V trimmed by 3 bases and J by 1 base, 3 bases remained unmatched. From germline, CDR1 is SGHTA and CDR2 FQGNSA. CDR3 region: CASSLTTGGNTEAFF. The CDR3 bases are TGTGCCAGCAGCTTGACGACAGGGGGGAACACTGAAGCTTTCTTT.

This clone was seen a single time. The chain is built from TRBV7-2 and TRBJ1-4; 8 nucleotides match TRBD1. This CDR3 contains 14 residues. Germline V lookup: CDR1 SGHTA, CDR2 FQGNSA. J gave up 7 bases and V 7 bases, and 8 bases lay outside the gene matches. As DNA, the CDR3 is TGTGCCAGCACTGTCGACAGGGGCGGTGAAAAACTGTTTTTT. Translated, it gives CASTVDRGGEKLFF.

The chain combines TRBV29-1 with TRBJ2-5; D unclear. Germline loops: CDR1 SQVTM, CDR2 ANQGSEA. V gave up 0 bases and J gave up 2 bases, with 10 bases separating them. The CDR3 is 14 residues long. CDR3 DNA: TGCAGCGTTGAAGATACTGTAACTCAAGAGACCCAGTACTTC. Protein: CSVEDTVTQETQYF. The whole variable domain, filled in from reference TRBV29-1 and TRBJ2-5, reads SAVISQKPSRDICQRGTSLTIQCQVDSQVTMMFWYRQQPGQSLTLIATANQGSEATYESGFVIDKFPISRPNLTFSTLTVSNMSPEDSSIYLCSVEDTVTQETQYFGPGTRLLVL.

The chain carries TRBV7-2 and TRBJ1-2; D is undetermined. Trimming stripped 1 base from V and 4 bases from J, with 7 bases between. The CDR3 consists of 13 residues. Germline lookup yields CDR1 SGHTA and CDR2 FQGNSA. CDR3 bases: TGTGCCAGCAGCTTAGAGCCAGCCTATGGCTACACCTTC. The encoded protein is CASSLEPAYGYTF.

The chain links TRBV7-8 to TRBJ1-2, with D possibly TRBD1 on 5 matching bases. The germline V gene has CDR1 SGHVS and CDR2 FQNEAQ. V was clipped by 5 bases and J by 2 bases, with 15 bases between them. CDR3 length equals 15 residues. The CDR3 region is CASSPRGLSNYGYTF. In DNA form, the CDR3 reads TGTGCCAGCAGCCCGAGGGGATTATCCAACTATGGCTACACCTTC. The full variable domain, rest sourced from reference TRBV7-8 and TRBJ1-2, is GAGVSQSPRYKVAKRGQDVALRCDPISGHVSLFWYQQALGQGPEFLTYFQNEAQLDKSGLPSDRFFAERPEGSVSTLKIQRTQQEDSAVYLCASSPRGLSNYGYTFGSGTRLTVV.

This clone was detected a few times. This chain connects TRBV5-1 to TRBJ2-5; D is uncertain. V shed 5 bases and J shed 1 base, with 12 bases lying between them. The CDR3 is made up of 14 amino acids. Germline loops: CDR1 SGHRS, CDR2 YFSETQ. The CDR3: CASRIGVGQETQYF. In DNA form, the CDR3 reads TGCGCCAGCAGGATTGGTGTGGGCCAAGAGACCCAGTACTTC.

Concerning this clone: One end of the junction is discordant with germline, which a read error may explain. DNA for the CDR3: TGTGCCACCAGCGCGGGACCGGGGGGGGGCTATGGCTACACCTTC. Its protein is CATSAGPGGGYGYTF. The rearrangement links TRBV13 to TRBJ1-2; TRBD1 might be the D (5 bases). CDR3 length: 15 residues. Germline CDR1 reads PRHDT; CDR2 reads FYEKMQ (reference sequence).

CDR3 DNA sequence: TGTGCCAGCGAGGTGAGGACAGGGGTGACTGAAGCTTTCTTT. This codes for CASEVRTGVTEAFF. This chain uses TRBV2 with TRBJ1-1; TRBD1 agrees at 9 bases. Germline assignment: CDR1 SNHLY and CDR2 FYNNEI. This CDR3 has 14 residues. V shed 8 bases and J 5 bases; nucleotides not matched to a gene: 9.

V and J are TRBV5-1 and TRBJ1-5, with D possibly matching TRBD1 (5 bases). The CDR3 consists of 14 residues. V was cut by 0 bases and J by 4 bases, with 8 bases left in between. Germline CDR1 reads SGHRS; CDR2 reads YFSETQ. The CDR3 bases are TGCGCCAGCAGCTTGGATGGGGGGAATCAGCCCCAGCATTTT. Protein: CASSLDGGNQPQHF. Based on the CDR3 plus reference TRBV5-1 and TRBJ1-5, the full variable domain is KAGVTQTPRYLIKTRGQQVTLSCSPISGHRSVSWYQQTPGQGLQFLFEYFSETQRNKGNFPGRFSGRQFSNSRSEMNVSTLELGDSALYLCASSLDGGNQPQHFGDGTRLSIL.

The J gene is TRBJ1-2, the V gene TRBV6-5, with 9 nucleotides matching TRBD1. V lost 6 bases and J lost 5; bases outside the gene matches: 1. Germline V gene data show CDR1 as MNHEY and CDR2 as SVGAGI. This CDR3 spans 12 amino acids. The CDR3 loop is CASRGTGYGYTF. CDR3 in DNA: TGTGCCAGCAGAGGGACAGGGTATGGCTACACCTTC.

The J gene is TRBJ2-3, the V gene TRBV5-4; 8 bases are a match to TRBD2. V trimming: 5 bases; J trimming: 0 bases; junction bases outside the gene matches: 5. The germline CDR1 and CDR2 sequences are SGHNT and YYREEE (reference sequence). The length of the CDR3 is 15 residues. For the CDR3, the DNA is TGTGCCAGCAGAATTAGCGGGGCGAGCACAGATACGCAGTATTTT. This encodes CASRISGASTDTQYF.

The chain uses TRBV18 and TRBJ1-4, with TRBD1 identical over 10 bases. There are 14 residues in the CDR3. Germline assignment: CDR1 KGHSH and CDR2 LQKENI. J was trimmed by 7 bases and V by 4 bases; bases with no gene match: 3. In DNA, the CDR3 is TGTGCCAGCTCACAAGGGACAGGGGTTGAAAAACTGTTTTTT. This encodes CASSQGTGVEKLFF.

The chain links TRBV7-9 to TRBJ1-1, with unresolved D. CDR3 length: 14 amino acids. Germline-derived CDR1 and CDR2 are SEHNR and FQNEAQ (reference sequence). V lost 2 bases, J lost 4 bases, and 11 bases lay in between. The CDR3, as DNA: TGTGCCAGCAGCTTAAGGGAGTTAAGCACTGAAGCTTTCTTT. It yields the protein CASSLRELSTEAFF.

This chain links TRBV7-7 with TRBJ2-1; D is unclear. Trimming shortened V by 0 bases and J by 7 bases, and 7 bases separated the two germline ends. CDR3 size: 13 residues. The germline CDR1 and CDR2 sequences are SSHAT and FNYEAQ (reference sequence). Here the CDR3 DNA reads TGTGCCAGCAGCTTAGCGTCCGGGAATGAGCAGTTCTTC. Translated: CASSLASGNEQFF.

This sequence joins TRBV30 and TRBJ1-3, with no clear D. The CDR3 has 13 amino acids. V lost 4 bases and J lost 0, with 7 bases in between. Germline CDR1 and CDR2: GTSNPN and SVGIG (reference sequence). CDR3 residues: CAWNSNSGNTIYF. CDR3 DNA sequence: TGTGCCTGGAACAGCAACTCTGGAAACACCATATATTTT. Full variable domain (outside the CDR3, taken from reference TRBV30 and TRBJ1-3): SQTIHQWPATLVQPVGSPLSLECTVEGTSNPNLYWYRQAAGRGLQLLFYSVGIGQISSEVPQNLSASRPQDRQFILSSKKLLLSDSGFYLCAWNSNSGNTIYFGEGSWLTVV.

This clone was observed once. J is TRBJ2-3 and V is TRBV15, with no clear D. The CDR3 is 15 amino acids. CDR1 and CDR2 (germline): LNHNV, YYDKDF (reference sequence). V dropped 4 bases and J dropped 6 bases, with 17 bases sitting between them. CDR3 amino acids: CATSKTEPFRDTQYF. The CDR3 coding sequence is TGTGCCACCAGCAAAACAGAACCCTTCAGGGATACGCAGTATTTT.

The chain joins TRBV19 to TRBJ1-4; D call uncertain. This CDR3 is 13 amino acids long. V dropped 5 bases and J dropped 6 bases, with 10 bases sitting between them. Germline CDR1 is LNHDA and CDR2 is SQIVND (reference sequence). CDR3: CASSWTVHEKLFF. The CDR3 DNA is TGTGCCAGTAGTTGGACGGTCCATGAAAAACTGTTTTTT.

The chain is built from TRBV30 and TRBJ1-6; no firm D call. The germline V gene encodes CDR1 GTSNPN and CDR2 SVGIG (reference sequence). The CDR3 loop spans 14 amino acids. Trimming removed 1 base from V and 1 base from J, with 5 bases in between. The DNA for the CDR3 is TGTGCCTGGAGTGATGGGTCCTATAATTCACCCCTCCACTTT. Its translation is CAWSDGSYNSPLHF. The full variable domain, rest sourced from reference TRBV30 and TRBJ1-6, is SQTIHQWPATLVQPVGSPLSLECTVEGTSNPNLYWYRQAAGRGLQLLFYSVGIGQISSEVPQNLSASRPQDRQFILSSKKLLLSDSGFYLCAWSDGSYNSPLHFGNGTRLTVT.

This chain links TRBV5-1 with TRBJ1-2; D gene unclear. Between the trimmed V and J ends, which lost 0 bases and 2 bases, there was a span of 8 bases. CDR1 is SGHRS and CDR2 is YFSETQ in the germline V gene. The CDR3 consists of 14 residues. This CDR3 reads CASSLEAENYGYTF. CDR3 sequence (DNA): TGCGCCAGCAGCTTGGAGGCCGAAAACTATGGCTACACCTTC.